This T cell receptor beta chain was identified in a study of shared clonotypes between healthy human individuals. This CDR3 contains 15 residues. The germline V and J ends were trimmed by 4 bases and 2 bases, with 15 bases remaining between them. CDR1 SGHRS and CDR2 YFSETQ come from the germline V gene. Genomic DNA from each subset was divided evenly over several immunoSEQ plates. Measured with immunoSEQ multiplex PCR; TCRdb has only the in-frame clones, and not every one. The data contain 1.5 million to 1.9 million clones, approximately 98% of them singletons. This chain uses TRBV5-1 with TRBJ2-5; tentatively, D is TRBD2 (5 bases). This receptor was obtained from a man between 25 and 39 years old in good health. Sequenced: naive CD4+ T cells sorted from blood. Regarding subset: CD45RA+ positively selected. As DNA, the CDR3 is TGCGCCAGCAGCCTGGAGGCGGCAGCGCAAGAGACCCAGTACTTC. Protein sequence: CASSLEAAAQETQYF.